These 12 T cell receptor beta chains were sequenced from one sample in a study of cytomegalovirus exposure and HLA in healthy donors. In the PCR, 60 Vbeta and 13 Jbeta primers were used. Profiled with immunoSEQ multiplex PCR; TCRdb holds only in-frame clones, not every one. Altogether 150,000 to 200,000 clones are present, roughly 80% being singletons, with the ten largest covering 6% to 7.5%. Sequenced: PBMCs. Source of these receptors: a young man in good health and CMV-seropositive.

The chain couples TRBV7-9 to TRBJ2-3, with a weak D call TRBD2 (5 bases). The CDR3 spans 16 residues. In germline, CDR1 is SEHNR, CDR2 FQNEAQ (reference sequence). Trimming removed 5 bases at V and 2 bases at J, with 17 bases between. CDR3 sequence: CASSPQSGKDTDTQYF. Written as DNA, the CDR3 is TGTGCCAGCAGCCCTCAGTCGGGGAAGGACACAGATACGCAGTATTTT.

This rearrangement joins TRBV11-3 to TRBJ2-2, with TRBD2 matching 7 bases. The germline CDR1 and CDR2 sequences are SGHNT and YENEEA. The V gene end was trimmed by 3 bases and the J gene end by 5 bases; junction bases not matched to a gene: 6. There are 15 residues in the CDR3. CDR3 in DNA: TGTGCCAGCAGCTTTTTGGGAGGGAGGACCGGGGAGCTGTTTTTT. This encodes CASSFLGGRTGELFF.

The V gene is TRBV2, the J gene TRBJ2-7; 9 positions agree with TRBD2. Per germline, CDR1 SNHLY and CDR2 FYNNEI. CDR3 length: 15 amino acids. V was pared by 6 bases and J by 7 bases, with 13 bases of the junction left unmatched. DNA for the CDR3: TGTGCCAGCAGGTTGGTGGTAGCGGGAGCTGGTGAGCAGTACTTC. The encoded protein is CASRLVVAGAGEQYF.

The CDR3 loop is CASSLGGGGPSHEQFF. As DNA, the CDR3 is TGCGCCAGCAGCTTGGGTGGGGGAGGGCCCTCCCATGAGCAGTTCTTC. The chain recombines TRBV5-1 with TRBJ2-1, with 7 nucleotides matching TRBD2. The CDR3 runs to 16 residues. The germline gives CDR1 SGHRS, CDR2 YFSETQ. Trimming cost V 0 bases and J 8 bases; bases outside gene matches: 11.

This clone was seen once. This rearrangement joins TRBV14 to TRBJ1-1; 7 nucleotides line up with TRBD1. This CDR3 has 13 amino acids. Trimming took 6 bases from V and 7 from J; bases not matched to a gene: 8. Germline values: CDR1 SGHDN, CDR2 FVKESK. CDR3 protein: CASSTGTAVEAFF. CDR3 bases: TGTGCCAGCAGTACCGGGACAGCCGTTGAAGCTTTCTTT.

Concerning this clone: Other DNA sequences from this sample encode an identical CDR3 as well. The genes are TRBV5-1 and TRBJ1-4; D not resolved. CDR3 length equals 15 residues. Deletions cut 0 bases from V and 0 bases from J, with 6 bases between. Germline lookup yields CDR1 SGHRS and CDR2 YFSETQ. The CDR3 region is CASSLAGATNEKLFF. DNA for the CDR3: TGCGCCAGCAGCTTGGCCGGAGCAACTAATGAAAAACTGTTTTTT.

The rearrangement uses TRBV2 and TRBJ2-7; 9 bases map to TRBD2. Germline V gene sequence: CDR1 SNHLY, CDR2 FYNNEI. The CDR3 is made up of 14 amino acids. The V segment lost 4 bases and the J segment 3 bases; nucleotides outside the gene matches: 4. This chain's CDR3 is CASSAGGRGYEQYF. As DNA, the CDR3 is TGTGCCAGCAGTGCTGGCGGGAGGGGCTACGAGCAGTACTTC.

V gene TRBV7-6 combines with J gene TRBJ2-3; D may be TRBD1 (5 bases). Germline CDR1 and CDR2: SGHVS and FNYEAQ. V gave up 0 bases and J gave up 3 bases, with 13 bases separating them. This CDR3 comprises 16 residues. The CDR3 loop is CASSLASQGRTDTQYF. CDR3 DNA sequence: TGTGCCAGCAGCTTAGCGTCGCAGGGAAGAACAGATACGCAGTATTTT.

CDR3 coding DNA: TGTGCCAGCAGCCCTAGCGGGGGGGCGAGGGGCGGAGAGACCCAGTACTTC. Translated: CASSPSGGARGGETQYF. The genes are TRBV5-4 and TRBJ2-5; 12 positions match TRBD2. CDR3 size: 17 residues. Germline values: CDR1 SGHNT, CDR2 YYREEE (reference sequence). Unmatched junction bases numbered 11, after V lost 4 bases and J lost 4 bases.

V is TRBV25-1 and J is TRBJ1-4; tentatively, D is TRBD1 (5 bases). V dropped 0 bases and J dropped 8 bases, with 13 bases sitting between them. Germline-derived CDR1 and CDR2 are MGHDK and SYGVNS. The CDR3 totals 15 residues. The CDR3 region has the DNA TGTGCCAGCAGTGAATATCGCCTGAAGGGGGAAAAACTGTTTTTT. Translating gives CASSEYRLKGEKLFF.

The CDR3, as DNA: TGTGCCAGCAGTTCAGACAGGGTGGGAATTCAGCCCCAGCATTTT. Translation gives CASSSDRVGIQPQHF. The gene calls are TRBV27 and TRBJ1-5, with 7 bases identical to TRBD1. Germline lookup yields CDR1 MNHEY and CDR2 SMNVEV (reference sequence). The J segment lost 6 bases and the V segment lost 4 bases, leaving 9 bases of the junction unmatched. This CDR3 is 15 amino acids long.

This clone appeared once. Written as DNA, the CDR3 is TGTGCCAGCAGCTTAGTGGGCGGGGGGCAGCATACGCAGTATTTT. This translates into CASSLVGGGQHTQYF. This chain uses TRBV7-2 with TRBJ2-3, with TRBD2 identical over 8 bases. This CDR3 is built from 15 residues. The J segment lost 7 bases and the V segment lost 1 base, leaving 7 bases of the junction unmatched. Germline V gene sequence: CDR1 SGHTA, CDR2 FQGNSA.